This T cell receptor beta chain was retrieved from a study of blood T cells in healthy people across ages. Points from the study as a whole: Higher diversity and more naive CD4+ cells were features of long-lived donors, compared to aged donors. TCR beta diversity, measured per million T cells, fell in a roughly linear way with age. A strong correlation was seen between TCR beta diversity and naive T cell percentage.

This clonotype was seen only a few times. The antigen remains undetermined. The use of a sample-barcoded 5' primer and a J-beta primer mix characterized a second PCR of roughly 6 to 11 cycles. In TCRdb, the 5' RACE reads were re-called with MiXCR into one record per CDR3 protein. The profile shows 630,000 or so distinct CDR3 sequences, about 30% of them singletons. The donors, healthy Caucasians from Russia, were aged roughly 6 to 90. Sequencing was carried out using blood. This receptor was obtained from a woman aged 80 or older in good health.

CDR3 sequence: CASQEGSINYGYTF. Here the CDR3 DNA reads TGTGCCAGCCAGGAGGGCAGCATCAACTATGGCTACACCTTC. V is TRBV12-3 or TRBV12-4 and J is TRBJ1-2, with D hard to call. V shed 8 bases and J shed 2 bases, with 15 bases lying between them. This CDR3 region has 14 residues.